Below, 20 T cell receptor beta chains from the same sample are listed, as sequenced in a study of blood T cells in healthy people across ages. It was with a sample-barcoded 5' primer and a J-beta primer mix that a second PCR of about 6 to 12 cycles was run. In TCRdb, the 5' RACE reads were re-called with MiXCR into one record per CDR3 protein. The sample has about 1.1 million distinct CDR3 sequences; under 40% are singletons. Sample: blood. The receptors shown here come from a man aged 18 to 35 in good health.

This clonotype was found once. The chain links TRBV11-2 to TRBJ2-1, with D maybe TRBD2 (7 bases). V lost 5 bases, J lost 5 bases, and 19 bases lay in between. Germline assignment: CDR1 SGHAT and CDR2 FQNNGV. The CDR3 is 16 amino acids. The CDR3 sequence: CASSRIQGGDNNEQFF. CDR3 in DNA: TGTGCCAGCAGCCGCATCCAAGGGGGGGACAACAATGAGCAGTTCTTC.

The chain combines TRBV5-1 with TRBJ1-1; D gene unclear. In germline, CDR1 is SGHRS, CDR2 YFSETQ. The length of the CDR3 is 15 residues. The V end was cut by 7 bases, the J end by 1 base, with 17 bases between. The CDR3: CASRNHGEGNTEAFF. DNA of the CDR3: TGCGCCAGCCGAAACCACGGGGAGGGGAACACTGAAGCTTTCTTT.

In this sample, this clonotype turned up a few times. This chain joins TRBV7-9 and TRBJ2-3, with TRBD1 matching 9 bases. The CDR3 consists of 18 residues. The ends lost 7 bases at V and 2 bases at J; junction bases unmatched: 16. Germline V gene data show CDR1 as SEHNR and CDR2 as FQNEAQ (reference sequence). The CDR3 bases are TGTGCCAGCACCCGATATCTCGGGACAGGGACACTCACAGATACGCAGTATTTT. This sequence encodes CASTRYLGTGTLTDTQYF.

This clonotype turned up a few times. The rearrangement links TRBV24-1 to TRBJ2-1, with D possibly being TRBD2 (7 bases). Germline V gene lookup returns CDR1 KGHDR and CDR2 SFDVKD. Trimming removed 4 bases at V and 10 bases at J, with 13 bases between. The CDR3 has 13 residues. CDR3 sequence (DNA): TGTGCCACCAGTGAAGTATCGGGGGGCGAGCAGTTCTTC. Encoded protein: CATSEVSGGEQFF.

In this sample, this clonotype turned up a few times. The chain recombines TRBV7-9 with TRBJ2-7; D is tentatively TRBD1 or TRBD2 (5 bases each). The germline V gene has CDR1 SEHNR and CDR2 FQNEAQ (reference sequence). Deletions cut 1 base from V and 0 bases from J, with 10 bases between. This CDR3 is built from 15 residues. The chain's CDR3 is CASSLGDGYSYEQYF. The CDR3 DNA reads as TGTGCCAGCAGCTTAGGGGACGGCTACTCCTACGAGCAGTACTTC.

This clonotype showed up just a few times. V gene TRBV12-3 or TRBV12-4 combines with J gene TRBJ1-5; 12 positions agree with TRBD1. CDR3 length: 16 residues. J lost 4 bases, V lost 6 bases, and 7 bases had no gene match. The CDR3 sequence is CASSAAGQGANQPQHF. The CDR3 DNA sequence: TGTGCCAGCAGCGCAGCGGGACAGGGGGCGAATCAGCCCCAGCATTTT.

This clonotype was counted only a few times. V is TRBV20-1 and J is TRBJ2-5; D tentatively reads TRBD1 or TRBD2 (6 bases each). V lost 6 bases to trimming and J lost 1 base, with 18 bases between them. The CDR3 spans 15 residues. The germline CDR1 and CDR2 sequences are DFQATT and SNEGSKA (reference sequence). CDR3 nucleotides: TGCAGTGCCCGGGGGCCTTGGGGACTCCAAGAGACCCAGTACTTC. This translates into CSARGPWGLQETQYF.

This clonotype was recorded a few times. The gene calls are TRBV5-1 and TRBJ2-2; maybe TRBD2 (5 bases). Germline-derived CDR1 and CDR2 are SGHRS and YFSETQ. The V end lost 3 bases, the J end lost 0 bases, and 9 bases lay between the germline ends. This CDR3 spans 15 amino acids. The CDR3, as DNA: TGCGCCAGCAGCTCCGGGGAGACGAACACCGGGGAGCTGTTTTTT. It is translated as CASSSGETNTGELFF.

This chain uses TRBV6-2 or TRBV6-3 with TRBJ1-1; D remains unclear. This CDR3 spans 12 amino acids. Deletions cut 8 bases from V and 6 bases from J, with 13 bases between. In germline, CDR1 is MNHEY, CDR2 SVGEGT. In nucleotides, the CDR3 is TGTGCCAGCGCGACCCAATACGCTGAAGCTTTCTTT. As protein: CASATQYAEAFF.

Only a few counts were recorded for this clonotype. This sequence joins TRBV5-1 and TRBJ1-4, with no clear D. The CDR3 totals 15 residues. Germline values: CDR1 SGHRS, CDR2 YFSETQ. Trimming pared 0 bases from V and 4 bases from J, leaving 10 bases between. The CDR3, as DNA: TGCGCCAGCAGCTTGGAAGGTTATGGTAATGAAAAACTGTTTTTT. It codes for CASSLEGYGNEKLFF.

The sample holds a few counts of this clonotype. This chain connects TRBV27 to TRBJ2-3; no clear D. Germline V lookup: CDR1 MNHEY, CDR2 SMNVEV (reference sequence). CDR3 length: 11 residues. The V end was cut by 10 bases, the J end by 6 bases, with 11 bases between. The CDR3 is CATTVRDTQYF. DNA for the CDR3: TGTGCCACCACAGTGAGGGATACGCAGTATTTT.

About this clonotype itself: One base away lies a much larger clone, so this may be a sequencing read error. The rearrangement joins TRBV27 to TRBJ1-5, with TRBD1 as a possible D gene (5 bases). The CDR3 consists of 12 residues. Germline V gene sequence: CDR1 MNHEY, CDR2 SMNVEV (reference sequence). For the CDR3, the DNA is TGTGCCGGCAGATGGGGGGATCAGCCCCAGCATTTT. Protein: CAGRWGDQPQHF.

The chain has TRBV6-6 and TRBJ1-5, with 9 bases identical to TRBD1. Germline V gene data show CDR1 as MNHNY and CDR2 as SVGAGI (reference sequence). The CDR3 sequence is 13 residues long. V shed 8 bases and J 7 bases; nucleotides not matched to a gene: 6. CDR3 sequence (DNA): TGTGCCAGCCTGGGACAGGGTGGGCAGCCCCAGCATTTT. It codes for CASLGQGGQPQHF.

The V gene is TRBV6-6, the J gene TRBJ2-7; D is possibly TRBD1 or TRBD2 (6 bases each). The J call may be mistaken, given a closer DNA end match to TRBJ2-5. The CDR3 is 15 amino acids. Germline assignment: CDR1 MNHNY and CDR2 SVGAGI (reference sequence). CDR3 coding DNA: TGTGCCAGCAGTCCCCCGGGGGCGGGCCGAGAGACCCAGTACTTC. Residues: CASSPPGAGRETQYF.

This clonotype was seen only a few times. The chain is built from TRBV3-1 and TRBJ2-3; D is unclear. Germline assignment: CDR1 LGHDT and CDR2 YNNKEL (reference sequence). Trimming stripped 7 bases from V and 4 bases from J, with 12 bases between. The CDR3 has 13 amino acids. The CDR3 DNA follows: TGTGCCAGCATCTATGAGCCGTCAGATACGCAGTATTTT. It is translated as CASIYEPSDTQYF.

This clonotype has only a few counts. The genes are TRBV7-2 and TRBJ2-1; D ambiguous. This CDR3 has 11 amino acids. The germline gives CDR1 SGHTA, CDR2 FQGNSA. The V end lost 2 bases, the J end lost 13 bases, and 9 bases lay between the germline ends. CDR3 DNA: TGTGCCAGCAGCTTATGGACGACTCAGTTCTTC. As protein: CASSLWTTQFF. The full variable domain, rest sourced from reference TRBV7-2 and TRBJ2-1, is GAGVSQSPSNKVTEKGKDVELRCDPISGHTALYWYRQSLGQGLEFLIYFQGNSAPDKSGLPSDRFSAERTGGSVSTLTIQRTQQEDSAVYLCASSLWTTQFFGPGTRLTVL.

This clonotype was seen a handful of times. The V call is TRBV21-1, the J call TRBJ1-2. TRBV21-1 is a documented pseudogene. The CDR3 loop spans 16 amino acids. CDR3 in amino acids: CASSKGRAVANYGYTF. The CDR3 DNA sequence: TGTGCCAGCAGCAAAGGTCGGGCCGTCGCAAACTATGGCTACACCTTC.

The chain employs TRBV4-2 and TRBJ2-5; TRBD2 agrees at 8 bases. V shed 2 bases, J shed 11 bases, and the junction held 19 bases outside the gene matches. This CDR3 has 17 residues. The germline V gene has CDR1 LGHNA and CDR2 YNFKEQ. The DNA for the CDR3 is TGTGCCAGCAGCCAAAAAAAGGGACTAGGGGCATACAATGAGCAGTACTTC. Translated: CASSQKKGLGAYNEQYF.

The chain joins TRBV7-9 to TRBJ2-5, with a tentative D call TRBD2 (5 bases). V shed 4 bases and J shed 0 bases, with 21 bases lying between them. CDR3 size: 18 residues. CDR1 and CDR2 (germline): SEHNR, FQNEAQ (reference sequence). In DNA form, the CDR3 reads TGTGCCAGCAGCTCCAAATTTTCCGAGACGGGGTACCAAGAGACCCAGTACTTC. It translates to CASSSKFSETGYQETQYF.

This clonotype was counted only a few times. The chain joins TRBV7-9 to TRBJ2-6; D is uncertain. From germline, CDR1 is SEHNR and CDR2 FQNEAQ (reference sequence). This CDR3 region has 19 residues. Trimming removed 4 bases at V and 0 bases at J, with 19 bases between. CDR3 in amino acids: CASSSIVGRISSGANVLTF. The CDR3, as DNA: TGTGCCAGCAGCTCCATCGTAGGACGGATCTCCTCTGGGGCCAACGTCCTGACTTTC.